This TCR beta chain was recovered during a study of blood T cell repertoires in COVID-19. About the research overall: Cohort 3 donors counted as recovered after two negative PCRs, clearance, or resolved symptoms. The analysed material was cDNA or gDNA that came from T cells, B-cell-depleted T cells, or PBMCs.

The J segment lost 9 bases and the V segment lost 1 base, leaving 9 bases of the junction unmatched. Germline V gene data show CDR1 as SGHVS and CDR2 as FNYEAQ. The CDR3 sequence is 16 residues long. Ages ranged from roughly 18 to 100 years, with residence in fewer than 25 US areas. Authors' methods: Reference gene primer amplification gave estimated nucleated cell counts. Generated by immunoSEQ multiplex PCR, the TCRdb table keeps only in-frame clones and is missing some. Clone size and V and J calls were adopted from that table, with D and trimming inferred from the DNA. The sample records about 170,000 clones, less than 80% being singletons.

The TCR comes from an older woman in a cohort exposed to, infected with or recovered from COVID-19 (not recorded which). This rearrangement joins TRBV7-6 to TRBJ2-1; 10 nucleotides agree with TRBD2. The sequencing sample was made of PBMCs or T cells enriched from blood (not recorded which). CDR3 bases: TGTGCCAGCAGCTTAGGGGCTAGCGGGAGTAGTCTTGAGCAGTTCTTC. Translating it yields CASSLGASGSSLEQFF.